This TCR beta chain was found in a study of early T cells in non-severe SARS-CoV-2 infection. Study-level information: The input, bulk RNA from unsorted whole blood, was sequenced, and chains were unpaired.

Trimming removed 4 bases at V and 5 bases at J, with 3 bases between. Germline assignment: CDR1 SEHNR and CDR2 FQNEAQ (reference sequence). The CDR3 runs 11 residues. General study results and limits: In VDJdb matching, anti-spike CD8 responses were favored while private and CD4 specificities went missing.

This clonotype occurred a few times. Its antigen is not identified. Molecules of cDNA were individually given unique molecular identifiers that were attached to them. TCRdb reprocessed the 5' RACE reads with MiXCR, giving one entry per CDR3 protein. The repertoire holds approximately 68,000 distinct CDR3 sequences, with 10% as singletons. This TCR was sampled from an adult who was a healthcare worker with PCR-confirmed SARS-CoV-2 infection or an uninfected control (not recorded which). The chain has TRBV7-9 and TRBJ2-1; D not resolved. The sample was whole blood, taken at baseline. For the CDR3, the DNA is TGTGCCAGCAGCTGGGACAATGAGCAGTTCTTC. This encodes CASSWDNEQFF. The entire variable domain, with the rest obtained from reference TRBV7-9 and TRBJ2-1, is as follows: DTGVSQNPRHKITKRGQNVTFRCDPISEHNRLYWYRQTLGQGPEFLTYFQNEAQLEKSRLLSDRFSAERPKGSFSTLEIQRTEQGDSAMYLCASSWDNEQFFGPGTRLTVL.